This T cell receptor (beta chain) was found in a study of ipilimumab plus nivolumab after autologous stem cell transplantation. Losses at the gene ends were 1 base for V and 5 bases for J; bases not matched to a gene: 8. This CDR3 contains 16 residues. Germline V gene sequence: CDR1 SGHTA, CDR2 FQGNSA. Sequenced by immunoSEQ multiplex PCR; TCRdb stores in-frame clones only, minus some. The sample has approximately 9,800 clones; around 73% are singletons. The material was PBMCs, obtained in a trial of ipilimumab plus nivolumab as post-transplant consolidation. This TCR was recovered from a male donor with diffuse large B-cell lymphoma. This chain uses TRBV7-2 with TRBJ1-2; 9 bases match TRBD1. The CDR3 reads CASSLGGQGIVYGYTF. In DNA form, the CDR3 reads TGTGCCAGCAGCTTAGGAGGACAGGGGATAGTGTATGGCTACACCTTC.